This entry lists 22 T cell receptor beta chains sequenced from one sample in a study of beta chain bispecific antibodies for T cell cancers. Either OKT3 anti-CD3 antibody or CD3/CD28 beads expanded T cells from blood mononuclear cells over roughly 3 days. The antigens these receptors bind are not known. Study-wide points: Normal T cells contributed less of the targeted TRBV signal than the leukemia cells did.

TCRdb fed the 5' RACE reads into MiXCR, producing one record per CDR3 protein. The sample has 21,000 or so distinct CDR3 sequences; under 3% are singletons. Sequencing was performed on healthy donor T cells cultured with leukemia cells. Receptors were obtained from a human donor in good health. Some clones in this sample may be carry-over from other donors' samples.

This clonotype was recorded a few times. This chain joins TRBV30 and TRBJ2-7; D tentatively fits TRBD1 or TRBD2 (5 bases each). CDR3 size: 14 residues. Trimming pared 3 bases from V and 2 bases from J, leaving 14 bases between. Germline lookup yields CDR1 GTSNPN and CDR2 SVGIG (reference sequence). The CDR3 loop is CAWRAGDGTYEQYF. CDR3 nucleotide sequence: TGTGCCTGGAGGGCCGGGGACGGAACCTACGAGCAGTACTTC. The full variable domain, rest sourced from reference TRBV30 and TRBJ2-7, is SQTIHQWPATLVQPVGSPLSLECTVEGTSNPNLYWYRQAAGRGLQLLFYSVGIGQISSEVPQNLSASRPQDRQFILSSKKLLLSDSGFYLCAWRAGDGTYEQYFGPGTRLTVT.

This clonotype was seen ten or more times. The CDR3 is CASSLPAGSTDTQYF. For the CDR3, the DNA is TGTGCCAGCAGTCTTCCGGCCGGTAGCACAGATACGCAGTATTTT. The genes are TRBV3-1 and TRBJ2-3; D uncertain. CDR3 length: 15 amino acids. Between the trimmed V and J ends, which lost 6 bases and 0 bases, there was a span of 13 bases. Germline CDR1 LGHDT, CDR2 YNNKEL (reference sequence).

Relative to its sample, this clonotype is medium-sized. Here the CDR3 reads CASSHGSTDTQYF. The DNA for the CDR3 is TGTGCCAGCAGTCACGGATCCACAGATACGCAGTATTTT. The chain carries TRBV27 and TRBJ2-3, with D unclear. V was cut by 5 bases and J by 2 bases, with 8 bases left in between. Per germline, CDR1 MNHEY and CDR2 SMNVEV (reference sequence). The CDR3 has 13 amino acids.

This clonotype came up many times. The chain employs TRBV19 and TRBJ2-5, with 9 bases identical to TRBD2. The CDR3 runs to 16 residues. Per the germline V gene, CDR1 is LNHDA and CDR2 is SQIVND (reference sequence). V shed 8 bases, J shed 0 bases, and the junction held 10 bases outside the gene matches. The CDR3: CASPGLALWYQETQYF. CDR3 DNA: TGTGCCAGTCCCGGACTAGCGTTATGGTACCAAGAGACCCAGTACTTC.

This chain uses TRBV3-1 with TRBJ2-3; D is possibly TRBD2 (5 bases). This CDR3 is 14 amino acids long. Germline assignment: CDR1 LGHDT and CDR2 YNNKEL (reference sequence). Trimming removed 4 bases from V and 1 base from J, with 9 bases in between. The CDR3 bases are TGTGCCAGCAGCCTAGTCGGGGGCACAGATACGCAGTATTTT. The encoded protein is CASSLVGGTDTQYF.

This clonotype was observed at least ten times. This chain links TRBV28 with TRBJ2-2; the match to TRBD1 covers 10 bases. The germline V gene encodes CDR1 MDHEN and CDR2 SYDVKM. The CDR3 is made up of 19 amino acids. Unmatched junction bases numbered 20, after V lost 10 bases and J lost 3 bases. The CDR3 region is CATQPFVRDRGFDTGELFF. The CDR3, as DNA: TGTGCCACCCAACCCTTTGTACGGGACAGGGGATTCGACACCGGGGAGCTGTTTTTT.

This clonotype was recorded at least ten times. The chain joins TRBV20-1 to TRBJ1-3; the D is unclear. Between the trimmed V and J ends, which lost 0 bases and 7 bases, there was a span of 13 bases. This CDR3 spans 14 amino acids. Germline V lookup: CDR1 DFQATT, CDR2 SNEGSKA (reference sequence). For the CDR3, the DNA is TGCAGTGCTAGAGATCGGACCTGGGAGAACACCATATATTTT. This sequence encodes CSARDRTWENTIYF.

This clonotype was detected many times. The chain couples TRBV4-1 to TRBJ2-3; 8 positions agree with TRBD2. This CDR3 spans 16 amino acids. The germline CDR1 and CDR2 sequences are MGHRA and YSYEKL. Trimming removed 1 base from V and 2 bases from J; junction bases left unmatched: 5. The CDR3 DNA sequence: TGCGCCAGCAGCCAAGTCGGGGGGGGGCCCACAGATACGCAGTATTTT. It yields the protein CASSQVGGGPTDTQYF.

This clonotype has a count of ten or more. The genes are TRBV27 and TRBJ1-5; perhaps TRBD1 as D (5 bases). This CDR3 region has 14 residues. The V end was cut by 2 bases, the J end by 2 bases, with 7 bases between. Germline loops: CDR1 MNHEY, CDR2 SMNVEV (reference sequence). CDR3 region: CASSLQGGNQPQHF. CDR3 nucleotide sequence: TGTGCCAGCAGTTTACAGGGTGGCAATCAGCCCCAGCATTTT.

This clonotype appeared a few times. The chain has TRBV4-1 and TRBJ2-2, with D possibly matching TRBD2 (6 bases). Germline lookup yields CDR1 MGHRA and CDR2 YSYEKL. Trimming left V 2 bases short and J 6 bases short, with 7 bases between. The length of the CDR3 is 13 residues. The CDR3 loop reads CASSQRLAGELFF. CDR3 DNA sequence: TGCGCCAGCAGCCAACGACTAGCCGGGGAGCTGTTTTTT.

This clonotype showed up many times. The chain is built from TRBV20-1 and TRBJ2-2; D is uncertain. The V end lost 5 bases, the J end lost 3 bases, and 4 bases lay between the germline ends. Germline CDR1 and CDR2: DFQATT and SNEGSKA (reference sequence). This CDR3 is built from 11 residues. The CDR3 loop is CSALYTGELFF. CDR3 DNA sequence: TGCAGTGCTTTATACACCGGGGAGCTGTTTTTT.

This clonotype was counted many times. The gene calls are TRBV28 and TRBJ1-6, with D unclear. Germline CDR1 reads MDHEN; CDR2 reads SYDVKM. The CDR3 consists of 13 residues. Trimming left V 3 bases short and J 6 bases short, with 6 bases between. CDR3 bases: TGTGCCAGCAGTTTTTTCAGTAATTCACCCCTCCACTTT. Its translation: CASSFFSNSPLHF.

In this sample, this clonotype turned up many times. This rearrangement joins TRBV20-1 to TRBJ2-3; tentative D call: TRBD2 (5 bases). CDR1 and CDR2 from the germline V gene are DFQATT and SNEGSKA (reference sequence). V gave up 2 bases and J gave up 6 bases, with 21 bases separating them. The CDR3 length is 16 residues. CDR3 residues: CSARSGSTVRVDTQYF. CDR3 nucleotide sequence: TGCAGTGCTAGATCGGGGTCGACCGTCCGGGTGGATACGCAGTATTTT.

The chain links TRBV12-3 or TRBV12-4 to TRBJ2-7; D call uncertain. The V end lost 3 bases, the J end lost 2 bases, and 14 bases lay between the germline ends. There are 15 residues in the CDR3. CDR3 protein: CASSFAGKGTYEQYF. The CDR3 DNA reads TGTGCCAGCAGTTTCGCTGGAAAGGGAACCTACGAGCAGTACTTC.

This clonotype was observed many times. The J gene is TRBJ2-7, the V gene TRBV7-9; TRBD1 matches at 9 bases. V was pared by 2 bases and J by 3 bases, with 5 bases of the junction left unmatched. The germline CDR1 and CDR2 sequences are SEHNR and FQNEAQ (reference sequence). There are 15 residues in the CDR3. In DNA form, the CDR3 reads TGTGCCAGCAGCTTAACGGACAGGGGAAACTACGAGCAGTACTTC. Protein product: CASSLTDRGNYEQYF.

The chain links TRBV5-4 to TRBJ2-2; TRBD2 matches at 11 bases. The CDR3 totals 18 residues. J was trimmed by 2 bases and V by 4 bases; bases with no gene match: 10. The germline gives CDR1 SGHNT, CDR2 YYREEE (reference sequence). CDR3 sequence reads: CASSGPLAGVTNTGELFF. The CDR3 DNA reads as TGTGCCAGCAGCGGACCACTAGCGGGGGTCACTAACACCGGGGAGCTGTTTTTT. The whole variable domain, filled in from reference TRBV5-4 and TRBJ2-2, reads ETGVTQSPTHLIKTRGQQVTLRCSSQSGHNTVSWYQQALGQGPQFIFQYYREEENGRGNFPPRFSGLQFPNYSSELNVNALELDDSALYLCASSGPLAGVTNTGELFFGEGSRLTVL.

The rearrangement links TRBV5-4 to TRBJ1-6; 10 bases are shared with TRBD1. Per the germline V gene, CDR1 is SGHNT and CDR2 is YYREEE (reference sequence). The CDR3 sequence is 16 residues long. Germline trimming cut 3 bases from V and 8 bases from J; bases unmatched to any gene: 8. CDR3: CASSSAGTGDYSPLHF. The CDR3 DNA reads TGTGCCAGCAGCTCGGCGGGGACAGGGGACTATTCACCCCTCCACTTT.

V and J are TRBV7-9 and TRBJ2-5; TRBD2 agrees at 11 bases. Germline CDR1 SEHNR, CDR2 FQNEAQ (reference sequence). V lost 5 bases, J lost 4 bases, and 15 bases stayed unmatched. The CDR3 is made up of 18 amino acids. The CDR3 DNA is TGTGCCAGCAGCGCTTCGATTGGACTAGCGGGTAATGGAGAGACCCAGTACTTC. Encoded protein: CASSASIGLAGNGETQYF.

This clonotype was picked up many times. V gene TRBV10-3 combines with J gene TRBJ2-2, with a tentative D call TRBD2 (5 bases). Deletions cut 11 bases from V and 5 bases from J, with 18 bases between. CDR3 length: 14 residues. In germline, CDR1 is ENHRY, CDR2 SYGVKD. In DNA form, the CDR3 reads TGTGCCTCCACATCGGACTTGGGGACCGGGGAGCTGTTTTTT. It specifies CASTSDLGTGELFF.

This clonotype was counted many times. The rearrangement joins TRBV4-1 to TRBJ2-4, with unresolved D. The CDR3 runs 16 residues. V was cut by 2 bases and J by 0 bases, with 11 bases left in between. Germline CDR1 MGHRA, CDR2 YSYEKL. CDR3 loop: CASSQPTRLAKNIQYF. CDR3 nucleotides: TGCGCCAGCAGCCAACCTACACGACTAGCCAAAAACATTCAGTACTTC.

This clonotype was found many times. The rearrangement joins TRBV21-1 to TRBJ1-3; the table's TRBD1 call for D was not verified on the DNA. TRBV21-1 is recorded as a pseudogene. The CDR3 runs 22 residues. The CDR3 sequence: CASSKENSGPPPPPFSGNTIYF. CDR3 nucleotides: TGTGCCAGCAGCAAAGAGAATAGTGGGCCGCCGCCTCCGCCCTTCTCTGGAAACACCATATATTTT.

This clonotype was counted many times. This chain joins TRBV15 and TRBJ2-7; D not resolved. This CDR3 comprises 15 residues. V was shortened by 1 base and J by 4 bases, with 14 bases between the two germline ends. Per germline, CDR1 LNHNV and CDR2 YYDKDF (reference sequence). This CDR3 reads CATSRGPDKGYEQYF. DNA of the CDR3: TGTGCCACCAGCAGAGGACCCGACAAGGGTTACGAGCAGTACTTC.